These 2 T cell receptor beta chains were all obtained from the same sample, sequenced in a study of blood T cells in healthy people across ages. Next came a second PCR, run for about 6 to 12 cycles, which used a sample-barcoded 5' primer along with a J-beta primer mix. MiXCR, applied by TCRdb to the 5' RACE reads, yields one record per CDR3 protein. The data contain fewer than 950,000 distinct CDR3 sequences, about 34% of them seen just once; the ten biggest clones take up approximately 12%. The sample consisted of blood. These receptors originate from a man aged 18-30 years in good health.

The table lists this clonotype with a few counts. The gene calls are TRBV6-5 and TRBJ2-2, with a tentative D call TRBD2 (5 bases). The CDR3 covers 14 residues. Germline values: CDR1 MNHEY, CDR2 SVGAGI. The V gene lost 6 bases and the J gene lost 2 bases, with 10 bases spanning the gap. The CDR3 nucleotides read TGTGCCAGCAGGCTAGCTCCAAACACCGGGGAGCTGTTTTTT. It yields the protein CASRLAPNTGELFF.

This clonotype was detected many times. The chain carries TRBV4-3 and TRBJ2-3; TRBD2 is a possible D gene (5 bases). CDR1 and CDR2 (germline): LGHNA, YSLEER. V lost 0 bases to trimming and J lost 10 bases, with 17 bases between them. This CDR3 is 15 amino acids long. CDR3 bases: TGCGCCAGCAGCCAAGATAAAGGTAGCGACTTTGCGCAGTATTTT. It translates to CASSQDKGSDFAQYF.